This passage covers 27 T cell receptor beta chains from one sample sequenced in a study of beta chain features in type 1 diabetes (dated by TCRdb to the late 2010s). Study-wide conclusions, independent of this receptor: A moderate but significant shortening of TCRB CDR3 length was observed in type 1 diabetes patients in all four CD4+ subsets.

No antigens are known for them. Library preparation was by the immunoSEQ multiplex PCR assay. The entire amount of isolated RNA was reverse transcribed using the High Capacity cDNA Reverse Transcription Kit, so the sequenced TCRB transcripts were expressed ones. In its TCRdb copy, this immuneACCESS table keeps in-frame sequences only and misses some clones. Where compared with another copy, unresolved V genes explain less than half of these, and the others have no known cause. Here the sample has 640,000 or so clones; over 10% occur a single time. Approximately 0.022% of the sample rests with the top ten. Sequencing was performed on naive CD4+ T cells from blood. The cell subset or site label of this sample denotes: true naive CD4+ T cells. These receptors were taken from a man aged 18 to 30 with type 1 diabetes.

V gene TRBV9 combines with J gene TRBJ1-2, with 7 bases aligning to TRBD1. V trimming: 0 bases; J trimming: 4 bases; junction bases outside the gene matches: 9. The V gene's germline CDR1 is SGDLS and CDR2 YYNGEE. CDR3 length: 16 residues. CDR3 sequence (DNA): TGTGCCAGCAGCGTAGAGGGGGCCTTCCTCGGCTATGGCTACACCTTC. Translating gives CASSVEGAFLGYGYTF. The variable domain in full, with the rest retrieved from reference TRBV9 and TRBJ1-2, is DSGVTQTPKHLITATGQRVTLRCSPRSGDLSVYWYQQSLDQGLQFLIQYYNGEERAKGNILERFSAQQFPDLHSELNLSSLELGDSALYFCASSVEGAFLGYGYTFGSGTRLTVV.

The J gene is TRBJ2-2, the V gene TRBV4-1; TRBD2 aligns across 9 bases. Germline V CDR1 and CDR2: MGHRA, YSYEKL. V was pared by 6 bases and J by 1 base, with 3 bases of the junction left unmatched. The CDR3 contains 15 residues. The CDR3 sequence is CASSRSGGNTGELFF. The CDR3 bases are TGCGCCAGCAGTCGTAGCGGGGGGAACACCGGGGAGCTGTTTTTT.

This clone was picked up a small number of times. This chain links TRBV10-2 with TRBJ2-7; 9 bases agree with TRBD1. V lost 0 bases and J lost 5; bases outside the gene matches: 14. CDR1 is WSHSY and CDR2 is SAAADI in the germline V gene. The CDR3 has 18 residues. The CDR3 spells CASSESGTGIPRIHEQYF. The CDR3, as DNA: TGCGCCAGCAGTGAGTCTGGGACAGGGATACCGCGCATCCACGAGCAGTACTTC.

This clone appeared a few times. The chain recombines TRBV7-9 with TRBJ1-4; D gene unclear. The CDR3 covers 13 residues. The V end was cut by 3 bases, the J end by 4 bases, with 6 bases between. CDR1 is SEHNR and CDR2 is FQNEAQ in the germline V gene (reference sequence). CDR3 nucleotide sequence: TGTGCCAGCAGCTTCCCGGTTAATGAAAAACTGTTTTTT. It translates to CASSFPVNEKLFF.

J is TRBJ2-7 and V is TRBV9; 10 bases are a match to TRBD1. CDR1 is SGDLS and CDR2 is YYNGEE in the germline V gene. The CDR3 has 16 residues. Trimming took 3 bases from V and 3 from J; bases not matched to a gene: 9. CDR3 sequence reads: CASSERGQGTVYEQYF. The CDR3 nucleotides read TGTGCCAGCAGCGAGAGGGGACAGGGGACGGTCTACGAGCAGTACTTC.

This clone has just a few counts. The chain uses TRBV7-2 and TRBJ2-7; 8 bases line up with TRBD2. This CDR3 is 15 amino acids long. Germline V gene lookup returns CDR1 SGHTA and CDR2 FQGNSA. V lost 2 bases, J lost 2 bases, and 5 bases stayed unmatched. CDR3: CASSLKSGGPYEQYF. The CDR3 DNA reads TGTGCCAGCAGCTTAAAAAGCGGGGGACCCTACGAGCAGTACTTC.

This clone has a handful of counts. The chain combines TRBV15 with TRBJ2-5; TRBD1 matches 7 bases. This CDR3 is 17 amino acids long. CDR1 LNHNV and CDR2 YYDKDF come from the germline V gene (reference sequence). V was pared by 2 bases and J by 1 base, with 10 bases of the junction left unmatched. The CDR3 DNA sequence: TGTGCCACCAGCAGATGGCCAAGACAGGGCGGCCAAGAGACCCAGTACTTC. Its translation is CATSRWPRQGGQETQYF.

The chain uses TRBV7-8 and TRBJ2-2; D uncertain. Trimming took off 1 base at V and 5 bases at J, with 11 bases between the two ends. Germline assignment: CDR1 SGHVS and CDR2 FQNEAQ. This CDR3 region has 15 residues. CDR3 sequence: CASSLGPETTGELFF. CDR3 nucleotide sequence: TGTGCCAGCAGCTTAGGTCCCGAAACTACCGGGGAGCTGTTTTTT.

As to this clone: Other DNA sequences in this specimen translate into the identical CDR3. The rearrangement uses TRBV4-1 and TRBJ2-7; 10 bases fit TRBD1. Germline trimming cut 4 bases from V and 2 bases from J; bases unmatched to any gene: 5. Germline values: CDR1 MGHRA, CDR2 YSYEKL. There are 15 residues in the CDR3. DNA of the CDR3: TGCGCCAGCAGCCCGGGACAGGGGCCCACCTACGAGCAGTACTTC. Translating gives CASSPGQGPTYEQYF.

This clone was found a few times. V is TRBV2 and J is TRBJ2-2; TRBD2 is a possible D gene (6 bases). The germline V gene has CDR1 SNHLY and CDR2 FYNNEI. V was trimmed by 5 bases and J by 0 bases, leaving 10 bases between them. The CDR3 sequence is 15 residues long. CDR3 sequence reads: CASSRDLANTGELFF. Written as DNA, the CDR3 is TGTGCCAGCAGTAGGGACTTAGCGAACACCGGGGAGCTGTTTTTT.

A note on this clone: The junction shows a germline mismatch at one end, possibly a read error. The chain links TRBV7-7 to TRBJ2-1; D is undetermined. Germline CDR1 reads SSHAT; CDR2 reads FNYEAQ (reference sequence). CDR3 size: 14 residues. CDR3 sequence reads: CASSCGRTRDEQFF. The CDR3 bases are TGTGCTAGCAGCTGTGGGCGTACTCGGGATGAGCAGTTCTTC.

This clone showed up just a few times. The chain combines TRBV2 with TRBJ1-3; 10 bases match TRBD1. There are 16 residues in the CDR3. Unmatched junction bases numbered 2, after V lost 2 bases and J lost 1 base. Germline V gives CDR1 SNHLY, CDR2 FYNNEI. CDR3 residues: CASSELGQGSGNTIYF. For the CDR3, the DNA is TGTGCCAGCAGTGAACTGGGACAGGGGTCTGGAAACACCATATATTTT.

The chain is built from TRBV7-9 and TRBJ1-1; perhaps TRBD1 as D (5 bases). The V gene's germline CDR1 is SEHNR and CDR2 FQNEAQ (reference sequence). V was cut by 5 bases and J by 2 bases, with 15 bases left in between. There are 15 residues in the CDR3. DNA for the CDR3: TGTGCCAGCAGCCTCGTAGGACACCCAAACACTGAAGCTTTCTTT. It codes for CASSLVGHPNTEAFF.

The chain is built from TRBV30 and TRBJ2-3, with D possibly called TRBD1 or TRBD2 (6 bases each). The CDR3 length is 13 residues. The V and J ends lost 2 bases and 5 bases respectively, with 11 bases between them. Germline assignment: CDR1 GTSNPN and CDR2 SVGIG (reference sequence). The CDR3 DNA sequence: TGTGCCTGGAGTAAGGGGGGCGTAGATACGCAGTATTTT. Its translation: CAWSKGGVDTQYF.

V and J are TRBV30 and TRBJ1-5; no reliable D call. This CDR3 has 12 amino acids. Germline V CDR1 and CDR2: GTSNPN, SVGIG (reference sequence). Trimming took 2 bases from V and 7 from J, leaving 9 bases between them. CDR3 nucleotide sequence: TGTGCCTGGAGTATCACTAGCCAGCCCCAGCATTTT. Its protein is CAWSITSQPQHF.

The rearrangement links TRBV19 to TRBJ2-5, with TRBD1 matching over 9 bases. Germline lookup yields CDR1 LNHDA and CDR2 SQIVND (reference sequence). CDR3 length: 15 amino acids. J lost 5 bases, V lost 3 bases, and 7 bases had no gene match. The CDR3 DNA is TGTGCCAGTAGTATTGGGGACAGGGCTGCGGAGACCCAGTACTTC. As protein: CASSIGDRAAETQYF.

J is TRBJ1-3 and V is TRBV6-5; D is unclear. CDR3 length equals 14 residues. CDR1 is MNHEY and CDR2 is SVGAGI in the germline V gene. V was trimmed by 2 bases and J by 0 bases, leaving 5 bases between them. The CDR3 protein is CASSYGSSGNTIYF. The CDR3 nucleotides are TGTGCCAGCAGTTACGGTAGCTCTGGAAACACCATATATTTT.

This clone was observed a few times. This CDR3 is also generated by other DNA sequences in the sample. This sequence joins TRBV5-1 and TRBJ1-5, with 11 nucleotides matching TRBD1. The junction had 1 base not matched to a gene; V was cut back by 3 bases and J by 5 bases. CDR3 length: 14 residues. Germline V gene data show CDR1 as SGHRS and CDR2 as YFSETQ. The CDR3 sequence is CASSSGQGDQPQHF. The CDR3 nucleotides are TGCGCCAGCAGCTCGGGACAGGGGGATCAGCCCCAGCATTTT.

The CDR3 protein is CASSHTRRTDMNTEAFF. DNA of the CDR3: TGTGCCAGCAGTCATACTCGGCGGACAGATATGAACACTGAAGCTTTCTTT. The rearrangement joins TRBV6-7 to TRBJ1-1, with a weak D call TRBD1 (6 bases). TRBV6-7 is an ORF, with its function uncertain. Trimming left V 5 bases short and J 0 bases short, with 19 bases between. The length of the CDR3 is 17 residues.

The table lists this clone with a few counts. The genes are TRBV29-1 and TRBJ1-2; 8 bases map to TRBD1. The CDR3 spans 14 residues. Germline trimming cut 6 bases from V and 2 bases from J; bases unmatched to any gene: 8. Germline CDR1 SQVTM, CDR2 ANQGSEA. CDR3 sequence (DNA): TGCAGCGTCCAGGGGGCCGGAGACAACTATGGCTACACCTTC. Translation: CSVQGAGDNYGYTF.

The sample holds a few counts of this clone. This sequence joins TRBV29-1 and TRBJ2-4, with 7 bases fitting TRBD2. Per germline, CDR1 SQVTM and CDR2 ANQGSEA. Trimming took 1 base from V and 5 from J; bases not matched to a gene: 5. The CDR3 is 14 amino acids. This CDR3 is CSVEGGGLQNIQYF. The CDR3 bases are TGCAGCGTTGAAGGGGGGGGTCTCCAAAACATTCAGTACTTC.

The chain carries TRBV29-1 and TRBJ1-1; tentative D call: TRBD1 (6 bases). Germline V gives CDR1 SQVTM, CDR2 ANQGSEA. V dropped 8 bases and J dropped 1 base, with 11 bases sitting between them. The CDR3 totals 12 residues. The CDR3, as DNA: TGCAGCTCCAGGACAGCGAACACTGAAGCTTTCTTT. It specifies CSSRTANTEAFF.

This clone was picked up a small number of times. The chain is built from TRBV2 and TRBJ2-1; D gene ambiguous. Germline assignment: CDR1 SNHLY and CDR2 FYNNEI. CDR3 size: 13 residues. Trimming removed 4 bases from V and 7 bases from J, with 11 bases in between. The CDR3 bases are TGTGCCAGCAGTGTGCAGGCAGAGAATGAGCAGTTCTTC. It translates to CASSVQAENEQFF. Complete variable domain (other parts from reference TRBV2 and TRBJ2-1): EPEVTQTPSHQVTQMGQEVILRCVPISNHLYFYWYRQILGQKVEFLVSFYNNEISEKSEIFDDQFSVERPDGSNFTLKIRSTKLEDSAMYFCASSVQAENEQFFGPGTRLTVL.

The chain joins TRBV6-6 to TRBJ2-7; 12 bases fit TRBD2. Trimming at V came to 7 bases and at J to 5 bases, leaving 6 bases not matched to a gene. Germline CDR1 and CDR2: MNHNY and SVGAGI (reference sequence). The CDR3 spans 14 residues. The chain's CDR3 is CASTWTSGANEQYF. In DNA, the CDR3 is TGTGCCAGCACCTGGACTAGCGGGGCCAACGAGCAGTACTTC.

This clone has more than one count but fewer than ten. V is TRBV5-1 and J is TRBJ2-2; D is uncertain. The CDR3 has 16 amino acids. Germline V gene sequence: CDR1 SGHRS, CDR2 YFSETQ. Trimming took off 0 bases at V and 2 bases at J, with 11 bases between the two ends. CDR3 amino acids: CASSLGHSKNTGELFF. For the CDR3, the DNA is TGCGCCAGCAGCTTGGGACACTCTAAAAACACCGGGGAGCTGTTTTTT.

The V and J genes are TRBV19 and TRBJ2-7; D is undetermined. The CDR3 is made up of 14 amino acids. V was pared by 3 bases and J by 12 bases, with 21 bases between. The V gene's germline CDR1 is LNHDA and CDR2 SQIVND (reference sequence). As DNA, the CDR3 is TGTGCCAGTAGTATGGCTTCGGGTTTGGGGATCTCGTACTTC. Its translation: CASSMASGLGISYF.

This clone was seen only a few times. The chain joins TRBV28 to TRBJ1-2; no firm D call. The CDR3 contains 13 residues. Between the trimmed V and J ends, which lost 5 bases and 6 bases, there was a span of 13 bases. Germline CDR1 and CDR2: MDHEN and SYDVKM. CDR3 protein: CASSPHSYNGYTF. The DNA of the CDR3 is TGTGCCAGCAGTCCTCACAGCTACAATGGCTACACCTTC.